Each of the 14 T cell receptor beta chains below was sequenced from the same sample in a study of technical replicates of blood from a few donors. TCRdb's copy holds only in-frame clones and misses some; the assay was immunoSEQ multiplex PCR. The sample yields 84,000 or so clones, approximately 94% seen once. The source material was T cells isolated from PBMCs. The receptor set was obtained from a human donor in good health.

The chain couples TRBV5-6 to TRBJ2-1; 10 bases line up with TRBD2. In germline, CDR1 is SGHDT, CDR2 YYEEEE. The CDR3 contains 15 residues. V was pared by 4 bases and J by 5 bases, with 6 bases of the junction left unmatched. CDR3 coding DNA: TGTGCCAGCAGCGTCCTAGCGGGGGAAAACAATGAGCAGTTCTTC. Protein: CASSVLAGENNEQFF.

The V gene is TRBV6-1, the J gene TRBJ1-1, with D uncertain. The CDR3 is 15 amino acids. V was trimmed by 0 bases and J by 1 base, leaving 9 bases between them. Germline-derived CDR1 and CDR2 are MNHNS and SASEGT. The CDR3 DNA reads as TGTGCCAGCAGTGAAGCTGGGCAACAGAACACTGAAGCTTTCTTT. As protein: CASSEAGQQNTEAFF.

The chain has TRBV29-1 and TRBJ2-1, with 8 nucleotides matching TRBD2. CDR1 SQVTM and CDR2 ANQGSEA come from the germline V gene. V dropped 4 bases and J dropped 3; count of bases not matched to a gene: 5. This CDR3 contains 14 residues. The CDR3 sequence: CSVGYSGVYNEQFF. The CDR3 region has the DNA TGCAGCGTTGGGTATAGCGGGGTCTACAATGAGCAGTTCTTC.

The chain employs TRBV5-1 and TRBJ2-2, with 12 bases identical to TRBD2. The CDR3 consists of 17 residues. The V and J ends lost 0 bases and 6 bases, in that order; junction bases with no gene match: 6. The germline V gene has CDR1 SGHRS and CDR2 YFSETQ. As DNA, the CDR3 is TGCGCCAGCAGCTTGGCTAGCGGGGGGGCAGACGCCGGGGAGCTGTTTTTT. Its translation: CASSLASGGADAGELFF.

The chain couples TRBV15 to TRBJ2-2; 7 bases fit TRBD1. Germline trimming cut 6 bases from V and 1 base from J; bases unmatched to any gene: 8. The CDR3 consists of 16 residues. Looked up from germline, CDR1 is LNHNV and CDR2 is YYDKDF (reference sequence). CDR3 residues: CATRRRQGRNTGELFF. Here the CDR3 DNA reads TGTGCCACCAGAAGGAGACAGGGCCGGAACACCGGGGAGCTGTTTTTT.

The chain employs TRBV11-2 and TRBJ2-7; D perhaps matches TRBD2 (8 bases). Trimming cost V 8 bases and J 7 bases, with 24 bases left between them. The germline V gene has CDR1 SGHAT and CDR2 FQNNGV. The CDR3 runs 15 residues. This CDR3 is CASSIPGGGEREQYF. For the CDR3, the DNA is TGTGCCAGCTCTATCCCGGGAGGGGGCGAGAGGGAGCAGTACTTC.

The rearrangement uses TRBV30 and TRBJ1-4; possible D gene TRBD1, 5 bases. CDR1 GTSNPN and CDR2 SVGIG come from the germline V gene (reference sequence). The V end lost 2 bases, the J end lost 4 bases, and 11 bases lay between the germline ends. The CDR3 is 14 residues long. This CDR3 reads CAWSYRTYNEKLFF. The CDR3 DNA reads as TGTGCCTGGAGTTACAGGACATATAATGAAAAACTGTTTTTT.

The chain employs TRBV19 and TRBJ1-1; 10 nucleotides match TRBD1. V lost 7 bases, J lost 7 bases, and 12 bases stayed unmatched. Per germline, CDR1 LNHDA and CDR2 SQIVND (reference sequence). This CDR3 comprises 15 residues. This chain's CDR3 is CASNGLPGQGREAFF. Here the CDR3 DNA reads TGTGCCAGTAACGGGCTTCCGGGACAGGGGCGTGAAGCTTTCTTT.

The V call is TRBV29-1, the J call TRBJ1-2, with a tentative D call TRBD1 (5 bases). V shed 3 bases and J shed 4 bases, with 12 bases lying between them. Per the germline V gene, CDR1 is SQVTM and CDR2 is ANQGSEA. CDR3 length equals 13 residues. The DNA for the CDR3 is TGCAGCGTTGATAGGACAACAAGCTATGGCTACACCTTC. Protein: CSVDRTTSYGYTF.

The rearrangement joins TRBV18 to TRBJ1-1; tentatively, D is TRBD1 (5 bases). Germline V gene data show CDR1 as KGHSH and CDR2 as LQKENI. The CDR3 runs to 13 residues. V lost 4 bases, J lost 4 bases, and 10 bases lay in between. The CDR3 here is CASSQGLSTEAFF. The DNA for the CDR3 is TGTGCCAGCTCACAGGGGCTTAGCACTGAAGCTTTCTTT.

The chain combines TRBV19 with TRBJ1-3, with 8 bases lining up with TRBD1. Per germline, CDR1 LNHDA and CDR2 SQIVND (reference sequence). The CDR3 consists of 15 residues. V shed 6 bases and J 9 bases; nucleotides not matched to a gene: 13. The CDR3 spells CASRLAPGQGVTIYF. The DNA of the CDR3 is TGTGCCAGTAGATTGGCCCCCGGACAGGGTGTCACCATATATTTT.

The rearrangement joins TRBV30 to TRBJ2-3; the match to TRBD2 covers 9 bases. V shed 4 bases and J 2 bases; nucleotides not matched to a gene: 7. The germline V gene has CDR1 GTSNPN and CDR2 SVGIG (reference sequence). This CDR3 contains 15 residues. The CDR3 DNA sequence: TGTGCCTGGATTGGGGCTAGCGGGGTCACAGATACGCAGTATTTT. It yields the protein CAWIGASGVTDTQYF.

This rearrangement joins TRBV6-4 to TRBJ1-2; 10 bases are shared with TRBD1. This CDR3 contains 18 residues. Germline CDR1 MRHNA, CDR2 SNTAGT. J gave up 1 base and V 0 bases, and 8 bases lay outside the gene matches. The CDR3 region is CASSDSEVRDRGNYGYTF. CDR3 DNA sequence: TGTGCCAGCAGTGACTCGGAAGTCCGGGACAGGGGTAACTATGGCTACACCTTC.

V and J are TRBV18 and TRBJ2-1, with 7 bases matching TRBD1. Germline V gene data show CDR1 as KGHSH and CDR2 as LQKENI. With V trimmed by 0 bases and J by 2 bases, 1 base remained unmatched. The CDR3 is 15 residues long. CDR3 sequence reads: CASSPPGQPYNEQFF. The CDR3 DNA is TGTGCCAGCTCACCACCGGGACAGCCCTACAATGAGCAGTTCTTC.